These 28 T cell receptor beta chains were all obtained from the same sample, sequenced in a study of blood T cell repertoires in COVID-19. The data were produced by immunoSEQ multiplex PCR, yet TCRdb's version contains in-frame clones alone and is incomplete. The data show approximately 210,000 clones, with 81% seen just once and 8% to 9% held by the top ten. Sequenced: PBMCs or T cells enriched from blood (not recorded which). These receptors all come from a woman in her forties or fifties with acute COVID-19.

The gene calls are TRBV18 and TRBJ2-7; 9 bases fit TRBD1. The CDR3 extends over 17 amino acids. Trimming took 3 bases from V and 3 from J; bases not matched to a gene: 12. Germline V lookup: CDR1 KGHSH, CDR2 LQKENI. The CDR3 nucleotides are TGTGCCAGCTCACCCCAGATTAGGGGACAGGGTCGCTACGAGCAGTACTTC. Encoded protein: CASSPQIRGQGRYEQYF.

The chain recombines TRBV18 with TRBJ1-6, with 10 nucleotides matching TRBD1. The CDR3 length is 16 residues. After removal of 1 base from V and 8 bases from J, the junction contained 5 bases not matched to a gene. Germline values: CDR1 KGHSH, CDR2 LQKENI. The CDR3 spells CASSPQQGTGDSPLHF. The CDR3, as DNA: TGTGCCAGCTCACCACAGCAAGGGACAGGGGATTCACCCCTCCACTTT.

The table lists this clone with a count of one. The V gene is TRBV7-9, the J gene TRBJ1-6, with D tentatively TRBD1 (5 bases). The CDR3 totals 13 residues. Germline V gene sequence: CDR1 SEHNR, CDR2 FQNEAQ (reference sequence). The V and J ends lost 4 bases and 9 bases respectively, with 10 bases between them. DNA of the CDR3: TGTGCCAGCAGCTGGCGGCAGGGTTCACCCCTCCACTTT. Protein: CASSWRQGSPLHF.

The chain has TRBV4-1 and TRBJ2-7, with 7 nucleotides matching TRBD2. V shed 1 base, J shed 5 bases, and the junction held 11 bases outside the gene matches. This CDR3 contains 16 residues. CDR1 and CDR2 from the germline V gene are MGHRA and YSYEKL. As DNA, the CDR3 is TGCGCCAGCAGCCAAGCGGGGAGGGACCCCTTGAACGAGCAGTACTTC. Translating gives CASSQAGRDPLNEQYF.

The V gene is TRBV6-5, the J gene TRBJ1-6; 8 bases are shared with TRBD1. Germline V lookup: CDR1 MNHEY, CDR2 SVGAGI. This CDR3 spans 13 amino acids. The ends lost 10 bases at V and 5 bases at J; junction bases unmatched: 4. This CDR3 is CAIGQGHNSPLHF. CDR3 sequence (DNA): TGTGCCATCGGACAGGGACATAATTCACCCCTCCACTTT.

The V gene is TRBV11-2, the J gene TRBJ1-2, with 9 bases aligning to TRBD1. Germline V gives CDR1 SGHAT, CDR2 FQNNGV. The CDR3 spans 17 residues. The V gene end was trimmed by 4 bases and the J gene end by 0 bases; junction bases not matched to a gene: 9. CDR3 residues: CASSSRQGVNSNYGYTF. The CDR3 DNA reads as TGTGCCAGCAGCTCTAGACAGGGGGTTAACTCTAACTATGGCTACACCTTC.

The J gene is TRBJ2-5, the V gene TRBV11-2, with D hard to call. Looked up from germline, CDR1 is SGHAT and CDR2 is FQNNGV. The CDR3 loop spans 12 amino acids. Trimming pared 6 bases from V and 5 bases from J, leaving 10 bases between. Here the CDR3 DNA reads TGTGCCAGCAGACCTACCGGGGAGACCCAGTACTTC. This codes for CASRPTGETQYF.

The chain combines TRBV6-2 or TRBV6-3 with TRBJ2-1; 13 bases fit TRBD2. The CDR3 is made up of 17 amino acids. The germline V gene has CDR1 MNHEY and CDR2 SVGEGT. V dropped 5 bases and J dropped 9; count of bases not matched to a gene: 13. The CDR3 spells CASSRIPGLAGIAEQFF. The CDR3 nucleotides read TGTGCCAGCAGTCGGATTCCGGGACTAGCGGGAATTGCTGAGCAGTTCTTC.

The chain links TRBV7-2 to TRBJ2-3, with 15 nucleotides matching TRBD2. The CDR3 loop spans 17 amino acids. The V gene end was trimmed by 5 bases and the J gene end by 3 bases; junction bases not matched to a gene: 6. Germline V gene sequence: CDR1 SGHTA, CDR2 FQGNSA. The CDR3 here is CASSQPGLAGGTDTQYF. DNA for the CDR3: TGTGCCAGCAGCCAACCGGGACTAGCGGGAGGTACAGATACGCAGTATTTT.

The DNA for the CDR3 is TGCGCCAGCAGCGTACAGGGGGCCCCCTACGAGCAGTACTTC. This codes for CASSVQGAPYEQYF. The chain joins TRBV5-1 to TRBJ2-7; TRBD1 agrees at 9 bases. The germline V gene encodes CDR1 SGHRS and CDR2 YFSETQ. V was clipped by 4 bases and J by 2 bases; unmatched bases: 4. The CDR3 totals 14 residues.

The chain links TRBV12-1 to TRBJ2-7; no check of the table's D call, TRBD2, against the DNA was made. TRBV12-1 is noted as a pseudogene. This CDR3 region has 15 residues. CDR3 nucleotide sequence: TGTGCCAGCCGGGGACTAGCGGAAGGCTCCTACGAGCAGTACTTC. Protein product: CASRGLAEGSYEQYF.

The chain combines TRBV3-1 (or the pseudogene TRBV3-2) with TRBJ2-1; D remains unclear. The germline CDR1 and CDR2 sequences are LGHDT and YNNKEL (reference sequence). The length of the CDR3 is 14 residues. V was cut by 3 bases and J by 4 bases, with 10 bases left in between. The CDR3 spells CASSQANRYNEQFF. CDR3 nucleotides: TGTGCCAGCAGCCAGGCCAACCGTTACAATGAGCAGTTCTTC.

The V and J genes are TRBV21-1 and TRBJ2-1; the table's D call of TRBD2 was not tested on the DNA. TRBV21-1 is reported as a pseudogene. The CDR3 has 16 residues. The CDR3 sequence is CASSKEGTSGNNEQFF. Here the CDR3 DNA reads TGTGCCAGCAGCAAAGAGGGGACTAGCGGCAACAATGAGCAGTTCTTC.

This clone has only a few counts. The rearrangement joins TRBV27 to TRBJ1-2, with no clear D. Trimming stripped 5 bases from V and 5 bases from J, with 15 bases between. The CDR3 totals 14 residues. Germline V CDR1 and CDR2: MNHEY, SMNVEV (reference sequence). Here the CDR3 DNA reads TGTGCCAGCAGTCCCTCCTTGAACGGGTATGGCTACACCTTC. Its translation is CASSPSLNGYGYTF.

The rearrangement joins TRBV28 to TRBJ2-7; 9 nucleotides align to TRBD1. J lost 2 bases, V lost 10 bases, and 9 bases had no gene match. Germline V CDR1 and CDR2: MDHEN, SYDVKM. This CDR3 spans 14 amino acids. For the CDR3, the DNA is TGTGCCACCTCCTTGGGGACAGGGACCTACGAGCAGTACTTC. It is translated as CATSLGTGTYEQYF.

The V gene is TRBV18, the J gene TRBJ2-6, with 10 bases aligning to TRBD2. Germline values: CDR1 KGHSH, CDR2 LQKENI. With 3 bases clipped from V and 2 bases from J, the junction kept 1 base outside the gene matches. CDR3 size: 16 residues. The CDR3 DNA follows: TGTGCCAGCTCACCCCTAGCGGGGGCTGGGGCCAACGTCCTGACTTTC. The encoded protein is CASSPLAGAGANVLTF.

This clone has a single count. The chain employs TRBV11-2 and TRBJ2-7, with 10 bases lining up with TRBD2. V lost 5 bases, J lost 2 bases, and 6 bases stayed unmatched. Germline-derived CDR1 and CDR2 are SGHAT and FQNNGV. The CDR3 has 15 amino acids. The CDR3 coding sequence is TGTGCCAGCAGCGAGGGACTAGCGCCAGCCTACGAGCAGTACTTC. Its translation is CASSEGLAPAYEQYF.

This chain's CDR3 is CAISGAGSQEKLFF. Here the CDR3 DNA reads TGTGCCATCAGTGGCGCAGGTTCCCAAGAAAAACTGTTTTTT. The chain uses TRBV10-3 and TRBJ1-4; D is unresolved. This CDR3 comprises 14 residues. V lost 4 bases and J 8 bases, leaving 14 bases between the germline ends. Germline lookup yields CDR1 ENHRY and CDR2 SYGVKD.

CDR3 amino acids: CATHGGTGNTEAFF. The DNA for the CDR3 is TGTGCCACCCATGGAGGGACAGGGAACACTGAAGCTTTCTTT. The chain combines TRBV6-5 with TRBJ1-1; TRBD1 matches 8 bases. The CDR3 spans 14 residues. Per the germline V gene, CDR1 is MNHEY and CDR2 is SVGAGI. V was clipped by 10 bases and J by 1 base; unmatched bases: 8.

The chain joins TRBV28 to TRBJ1-2; D unresolved. Germline V gives CDR1 MDHEN, CDR2 SYDVKM. The CDR3 is 13 amino acids. The germline V and J ends were trimmed by 7 bases and 0 bases, with 9 bases remaining between them. The CDR3 protein is CASTKLANYGYTF. CDR3 DNA sequence: TGTGCCAGCACGAAATTAGCTAACTATGGCTACACCTTC.

The chain joins TRBV5-1 to TRBJ2-3, with 9 bases matching TRBD2. The CDR3 contains 15 residues. Germline V gene sequence: CDR1 SGHRS, CDR2 YFSETQ. V shed 1 base, J shed 3 bases, and the junction held 3 bases outside the gene matches. The CDR3 DNA follows: TGCGCCAGCAGCTTGTATGCGGGAGGGACAGATACGCAGTATTTT. Encoded protein: CASSLYAGGTDTQYF.

The chain carries TRBV27 and TRBJ1-5; no reliable D call. V was trimmed by 5 bases and J by 1 base, leaving 15 bases between them. The CDR3 runs 16 residues. The germline V gene encodes CDR1 MNHEY and CDR2 SMNVEV (reference sequence). The CDR3 spells CASSRAPTGSNQPQHF. CDR3 bases: TGTGCCAGCAGTCGGGCCCCTACGGGAAGCAATCAGCCCCAGCATTTT.

This clone occurred a few times. In DNA, the CDR3 is TGTGCCAGCTCACCTTTTCCCAGTGGCGGGGGGAACACTGAAGCTTTCTTT. This encodes CASSPFPSGGGNTEAFF. The rearrangement uses TRBV18 and TRBJ1-1, with D possibly TRBD1 on 5 matching bases. This CDR3 has 17 residues. The V and J ends lost 3 bases and 1 base respectively, with 18 bases between them. Germline lookup yields CDR1 KGHSH and CDR2 LQKENI.

The rearrangement joins TRBV12-3 or TRBV12-4 to TRBJ2-7; no definite D call. The CDR3 is 13 amino acids. With 3 bases removed from V and 10 bases from J, the gap between germline ends came to 16 bases. CDR3 DNA sequence: TGTGCCAGCAGTTTTCGTGAAGTCTACTCCCAGTACTTC. Encoded protein: CASSFREVYSQYF.

The rearrangement joins TRBV19 to TRBJ2-7; 7 bases align to TRBD1. The V segment lost 3 bases and the J segment 3 bases; nucleotides outside the gene matches: 5. The CDR3 loop spans 14 amino acids. Germline values: CDR1 LNHDA, CDR2 SQIVND (reference sequence). CDR3 sequence reads: CASSIKGAIYEQYF. CDR3 in DNA: TGTGCCAGTAGTATTAAGGGGGCAATCTACGAGCAGTACTTC. The variable domain in full, completed from reference TRBV19 and TRBJ2-7, reads DGGITQSPKYLFRKEGQNVTLSCEQNLNHDAMYWYRQDPGQGLRLIYYSQIVNDFQKGDIAEGYSVSREKKESFPLTVTSAQKNPTAFYLCASSIKGAIYEQYFGPGTRLTVT.

The chain is built from TRBV2 and TRBJ2-1; 12 bases line up with TRBD2. V lost 7 bases to trimming and J lost 3 bases; unmatched junction nucleotides: 4. This CDR3 comprises 15 residues. Looked up from germline, CDR1 is SNHLY and CDR2 is FYNNEI. For the CDR3, the DNA is TGTGCCAGCACTGGACTAGCGGGGTTCTACAATGAGCAGTTCTTC. The encoded protein is CASTGLAGFYNEQFF.

V usage is TRBV28 and J usage is TRBJ2-2, with 10 bases identical to TRBD2. The CDR3 extends over 17 amino acids. The junction had 6 bases not matched to a gene; V was cut back by 3 bases and J by 2 bases. Germline-derived CDR1 and CDR2 are MDHEN and SYDVKM. Here the CDR3 DNA reads TGTGCCAGCAGTTTCCATCCTAGCGGGGGCAACACCGGGGAGCTGTTTTTT. Encoded protein: CASSFHPSGGNTGELFF.

Turning to this clone: This same CDR3 is encoded by further DNA sequences in the sample. This chain links TRBV7-9 with TRBJ1-1; D is ambiguous. Germline-derived CDR1 and CDR2 are SEHNR and FQNEAQ (reference sequence). The CDR3 spans 14 residues. V was clipped by 3 bases and J by 0 bases, with 8 bases between them. Here the CDR3 DNA reads TGTGCCAGCAGCTTGCGCACCCTGAACACTGAAGCTTTCTTT. This translates into CASSLRTLNTEAFF.